Shown below are 30 T cell receptor beta chains from a single sample sequenced in a study of molecular identifiers for immune sequencing clone quantification. One entry per CDR3 protein results from TCRdb running MiXCR on the PCR reads. The sample has some 41,000 distinct CDR3 sequences, about a fifth seen once. Sequencing was done on a sample of naive CD8+ T cells from blood, with Jurkat cell RNA spiked in. Sample subset: FACS-sorted CD8+CD4-CCR7+CD45RA+ naive T cells. Every receptor here comes from a human donor in good health. Some libraries in this study had Jurkat cell RNA spiked in.

The rearrangement links TRBV6-5 to TRBJ2-1; 7 bases match TRBD2. The CDR3 has 15 amino acids. V dropped 2 bases and J dropped 4; count of bases not matched to a gene: 5. Germline CDR1 MNHEY, CDR2 SVGAGI. For the CDR3, the DNA is TGTGCCAGCAGTTACCTTGCGGGAGCGTACAATGAGCAGTTCTTC. Its protein product is CASSYLAGAYNEQFF.

The chain couples TRBV15 to TRBJ2-1, with 10 nucleotides matching TRBD1. Germline assignment: CDR1 LNHNV and CDR2 YYDKDF (reference sequence). V shed 3 bases, J shed 7 bases, and the junction held 9 bases outside the gene matches. This CDR3 contains 16 residues. The chain's CDR3 is CATSSLPGQGWNEQFF. The CDR3 DNA sequence: TGTGCCACCAGCAGCCTCCCGGGACAGGGGTGGAATGAGCAGTTCTTC.

The chain has TRBV28 and TRBJ2-7; 10 bases match TRBD1. The CDR3 consists of 14 residues. The V segment lost 6 bases and the J segment 4 bases; nucleotides outside the gene matches: 6. CDR1 MDHEN and CDR2 SYDVKM come from the germline V gene. The CDR3 loop is CASSQRQGAYEQYF. CDR3 nucleotide sequence: TGTGCCAGCAGCCAGAGACAGGGGGCTTACGAGCAGTACTTC.

This clonotype was counted ten times or more. The chain employs TRBV24-1 and TRBJ1-2; possibly TRBD1 for D (5 bases). Germline V gene sequence: CDR1 KGHDR, CDR2 SFDVKD. Trimming left V 2 bases short and J 5 bases short, with 8 bases between. The CDR3 has 13 residues. CDR3 in amino acids: CATSDYQGYGYTF. The CDR3 region has the DNA TGTGCCACCAGTGATTATCAGGGATATGGCTACACCTTC.

This clonotype was picked up a small number of times. The rearrangement links TRBV14 to TRBJ2-1; D is possibly TRBD2 (5 bases). Germline V gene sequence: CDR1 SGHDN, CDR2 FVKESK. V was clipped by 3 bases and J by 9 bases, with 21 bases between them. The CDR3 is 16 amino acids. The CDR3 region is CASSHPPASYQLEQFF. CDR3 bases: TGTGCCAGCAGCCACCCGCCGGCTAGCTATCAGCTTGAGCAGTTCTTC.

This clonotype appeared many times. The gene calls are TRBV7-2 and TRBJ2-2, with 9 positions matching TRBD1. CDR1 SGHTA and CDR2 FQGNSA come from the germline V gene. The CDR3 spans 15 residues. The J segment lost 5 bases and the V segment lost 6 bases, leaving 7 bases of the junction unmatched. The CDR3 protein is CASSTTGGGTGELFF. In DNA, the CDR3 is TGTGCCAGCAGTACGACAGGGGGTGGAACCGGGGAGCTGTTTTTT.

The sample holds many counts of this clonotype. The chain has TRBV7-9 and TRBJ1-1, with no clear D. The CDR3 is 14 residues long. V shed 0 bases and J shed 4 bases, with 9 bases lying between them. In germline, CDR1 is SEHNR, CDR2 FQNEAQ (reference sequence). CDR3 coding DNA: TGTGCCAGCAGCTTAGCCCTTGTCGTCACTGAAGCTTTCTTT. This encodes CASSLALVVTEAFF. The entire variable domain, with the rest obtained from reference TRBV7-9 and TRBJ1-1, is as follows: DTGVSQNPRHKITKRGQNVTFRCDPISEHNRLYWYRQTLGQGPEFLTYFQNEAQLEKSRLLSDRFSAERPKGSFSTLEIQRTEQGDSAMYLCASSLALVVTEAFFGQGTRLTVV.

This clonotype appeared many times. The J gene is TRBJ2-7, the V gene TRBV28; D uncertain. From germline, CDR1 is MDHEN and CDR2 SYDVKM. V dropped 4 bases and J dropped 3 bases, with 13 bases sitting between them. CDR3 size: 14 residues. CDR3 nucleotides: TGTGCCAGCAGTTCCCCGAAGAAAGACTACGAGCAGTACTTC. It encodes CASSSPKKDYEQYF.

This clonotype was picked up one time. The chain joins TRBV29-1 to TRBJ2-7; 9 bases agree with TRBD1. The CDR3 is made up of 12 amino acids. V was pared by 5 bases and J by 7 bases, with 6 bases of the junction left unmatched. The germline CDR1 and CDR2 sequences are SQVTM and ANQGSEA. The CDR3 loop reads CSVRPGTGEQYF. CDR3 coding DNA: TGCAGCGTTCGTCCCGGGACAGGGGAGCAGTACTTC.

This clonotype was counted at least ten times. This sequence joins TRBV28 and TRBJ2-7, with 10 bases fitting TRBD2. V lost 5 bases and J lost 3; bases outside the gene matches: 4. The CDR3 extends over 14 amino acids. CDR1 MDHEN and CDR2 SYDVKM come from the germline V gene. DNA for the CDR3: TGTGCCAGCAGTCTAAGACTAGCGGGCTACGAGCAGTACTTC. Its protein is CASSLRLAGYEQYF.

This clonotype was detected ten times or more. The CDR3 sequence: CASSQGTGLEAFF. In DNA, the CDR3 is TGTGCCAGCAGCCAAGGGACAGGGCTTGAAGCTTTCTTT. The V and J genes are TRBV3-1 and TRBJ1-1, with 8 bases lining up with TRBD1. CDR1 and CDR2 from the germline V gene are LGHDT and YNNKEL (reference sequence). The trim removed 1 base at V and 7 bases at J, leaving 2 bases unmatched. This CDR3 region has 13 residues.

The chain has TRBV10-1 and TRBJ2-5; TRBD1 is a possible D gene (6 bases). Trimming removed 5 bases from V and 2 bases from J, with 12 bases in between. The germline CDR1 and CDR2 sequences are WNHNN and SYGVQD (reference sequence). CDR3 length equals 14 residues. The CDR3 DNA reads as TGCGCCAGCAGTAGGGACATGAGGCAAGAGACCCAGTACTTC. Translation gives CASSRDMRQETQYF.

The rearrangement uses TRBV12-3 or TRBV12-4 and TRBJ2-1; D not certain. Deletions cut 2 bases from V and 8 bases from J, with 4 bases between. This CDR3 spans 11 amino acids. CDR3 sequence: CASSLTYEQFF. The CDR3 DNA is TGTGCCAGCAGTTTAACGTATGAGCAGTTCTTC.

This clonotype has ten or more counts. CDR3 residues: CASSLGLAGASGELFF. CDR3 nucleotide sequence: TGTGCCAGCAGCTTGGGACTAGCGGGAGCCTCCGGGGAGCTGTTTTTT. The rearrangement joins TRBV5-6 to TRBJ2-2; 12 bases match TRBD2. CDR1 is SGHDT, CDR2 YYEEEE, per germline. After removal of 0 bases from V and 6 bases from J, the junction contained 3 bases not matched to a gene. The length of the CDR3 is 16 residues.

The V call is TRBV5-6, the J call TRBJ2-7; 8 bases fit TRBD1. The germline gives CDR1 SGHDT, CDR2 YYEEEE. After removal of 3 bases from V and 5 bases from J, the junction contained 4 bases not matched to a gene. CDR3 size: 13 residues. CDR3: CASSSPTGDEQYF. As DNA, the CDR3 is TGTGCCAGCAGCTCACCGACAGGGGACGAGCAGTACTTC.

In this sample, this clonotype turned up many times. V usage is TRBV7-2 and J usage is TRBJ1-5; D unresolved. The CDR3 loop spans 15 amino acids. Germline CDR1 SGHTA, CDR2 FQGNSA. V lost 5 bases, J lost 5 bases, and 16 bases lay in between. The DNA of the CDR3 is TGTGCCAGCAGCCCCGGTACGGGCCGGGATCAGCCCCAGCATTTT. The encoded protein is CASSPGTGRDQPQHF. The full variable domain, rest sourced from reference TRBV7-2 and TRBJ1-5, is GAGVSQSPSNKVTEKGKDVELRCDPISGHTALYWYRQSLGQGLEFLIYFQGNSAPDKSGLPSDRFSAERTGGSVSTLTIQRTQQEDSAVYLCASSPGTGRDQPQHFGDGTRLSIL.

This clonotype has a count of ten or more. The chain couples TRBV6-5 to TRBJ2-2; the D call may be TRBD1 or TRBD2 (5 bases each). Trimming cost V 4 bases and J 5 bases, with 17 bases left between them. The length of the CDR3 is 16 residues. Germline-derived CDR1 and CDR2 are MNHEY and SVGAGI. CDR3 sequence (DNA): TGTGCCAGCAGTTTCACCTCATTGTGGGGGACCGGGGAGCTGTTTTTT. Its translation is CASSFTSLWGTGELFF.

This clonotype occurred many times. The V gene is TRBV5-4, the J gene TRBJ2-1, with TRBD2 matching over 10 bases. This CDR3 is built from 15 residues. Germline loops: CDR1 SGHNT, CDR2 YYREEE (reference sequence). V trimming: 2 bases; J trimming: 5 bases; junction bases outside the gene matches: 4. CDR3 protein: CASSFWTSGDNEQFF. The CDR3 DNA reads TGTGCCAGCAGCTTTTGGACTAGCGGAGACAATGAGCAGTTCTTC.

This clonotype was counted once. V gene TRBV24-1 combines with J gene TRBJ2-5; TRBD1 is a possible D gene (5 bases). Per the germline V gene, CDR1 is KGHDR and CDR2 is SFDVKD. The V gene lost 2 bases and the J gene lost 5 bases, with 5 bases spanning the gap. The CDR3 is 12 residues long. The CDR3 region is CATSDWGETQYF. CDR3 bases: TGTGCCACCAGTGATTGGGGCGAGACCCAGTACTTC.

This clonotype was found a few times. A much larger clone lies a single base off, so this may be a read error. The chain combines TRBV12-3 or TRBV12-4 with TRBJ2-1; the D gene is possibly TRBD1 (6 bases). V dropped 7 bases and J dropped 4 bases, with 11 bases sitting between them. CDR3 length equals 13 residues. CDR3 coding DNA: TGTGCCAGCAAGGGGGTTTCATACAATGAGCAGTTCTTC. Translating it yields CASKGVSYNEQFF.

Ten or more counts support this clonotype. This rearrangement joins TRBV18 to TRBJ2-2; D uncertain. The V end was cut by 0 bases, the J end by 1 base, with 0 bases between. This CDR3 is 13 amino acids long. Germline loops: CDR1 KGHSH, CDR2 LQKENI. CDR3 nucleotides: TGTGCCAGCTCACCACCGAACACCGGGGAGCTGTTTTTT. It yields the protein CASSPPNTGELFF. Combining the CDR3 with reference TRBV18 and TRBJ2-2 gives the whole variable domain NAGVMQNPRHLVRRRGQEARLRCSPMKGHSHVYWYRQLPEEGLKFMVYLQKENIIDESGMPKERFSAEFPKEGPSILRIQQVVRGDSAAYFCASSPPNTGELFFGEGSRLTVL.

This clonotype was observed many times. This chain links TRBV12-5 with TRBJ2-3; TRBD1 agrees at 7 bases. Germline trimming cut 7 bases from V and 2 bases from J; bases unmatched to any gene: 9. Per the germline V gene, CDR1 is LGHNT and CDR2 is FRNRAP. The CDR3 has 15 residues. CDR3 sequence: CASAPGTASTDTQYF. The CDR3, as DNA: TGTGCTAGTGCCCCCGGGACAGCTTCCACAGATACGCAGTATTTT.

This clonotype was found many times. The rearrangement joins TRBV5-1 to TRBJ2-7; possible D gene TRBD1, 6 bases. The CDR3 contains 13 residues. Germline V gene sequence: CDR1 SGHRS, CDR2 YFSETQ. V shed 5 bases and J shed 5 bases, with 14 bases lying between them. CDR3 coding DNA: TGCGCCAGCAGACCGGACAGCAGCAACGAGCAGTACTTC. Translation gives CASRPDSSNEQYF.

This clonotype occurred a few times. V and J are TRBV29-1 and TRBJ2-7; maybe TRBD2 (7 bases). Germline CDR1 and CDR2: SQVTM and ANQGSEA. The ends were cut back, 4 bases at V and 2 bases at J, with 12 bases in the middle. The CDR3 has 13 amino acids. CDR3 nucleotide sequence: TGCAGCGTTGTTACGGGGGGCACCTACGAGCAGTACTTC. It translates to CSVVTGGTYEQYF.

Ten or more counts support this clonotype. V and J are TRBV11-2 and TRBJ2-1; 9 bases match TRBD2. This CDR3 spans 19 amino acids. V shed 0 bases and J 1 base; nucleotides not matched to a gene: 10. The germline CDR1 and CDR2 sequences are SGHAT and FQNNGV. CDR3 protein: CASSLDLRGLARSYNEQFF. CDR3 in DNA: TGTGCCAGCAGCTTAGATCTCAGGGGACTAGCCCGATCCTACAATGAGCAGTTCTTC.

This clonotype was seen just once. A much larger clone lies a single base off, so this may be a read error. The CDR3 nucleotides are TGCAGCGTTGTTAGGGAGAACACCAGGGAGCTGTTTTTT. It specifies CSVVRENTRELFF. The rearrangement joins TRBV29-1 to TRBJ2-2; D is possibly TRBD2 (5 bases). CDR3 length: 13 residues. The germline CDR1 and CDR2 sequences are SQVTM and ANQGSEA.

The J gene is TRBJ2-7, the V gene TRBV28; possible D gene TRBD2, 5 bases. The CDR3 is made up of 12 amino acids. Germline-derived CDR1 and CDR2 are MDHEN and SYDVKM. V was pared by 7 bases and J by 4 bases, with 11 bases between. The CDR3 here is CASNRGGYEQYF. The CDR3 nucleotides are TGTGCCAGCAACCGAGGAGGTTACGAGCAGTACTTC.

DNA for the CDR3: TGTGCCAGCAGCTTGGGACTAGCGGGAGTGAGAACCGGGGAGCTGTTTTTT. It codes for CASSLGLAGVRTGELFF. The chain combines TRBV5-6 with TRBJ2-2; 12 bases are shared with TRBD2. Germline-derived CDR1 and CDR2 are SGHDT and YYEEEE. This CDR3 has 17 residues. V shed 0 bases, J shed 5 bases, and the junction held 5 bases outside the gene matches.

A note on this clonotype: Its ends do not fully match the called genes, so a read error is possible. The chain couples TRBV7-9 to TRBJ2-3, with 10 bases aligning to TRBD2. Germline V CDR1 and CDR2: SEHNR, FQNEAQ (reference sequence). CDR3 size: 15 residues. CDR3 DNA: TGTGCCAGCAGCTCTACTAGCGGGGCCATAGATACCCAGTATTTT. This encodes CASSSTSGAIDTQYF.

The chain couples TRBV2 to TRBJ2-7; 11 nucleotides agree with TRBD1. The CDR3 is made up of 14 amino acids. Germline CDR1 reads SNHLY; CDR2 reads FYNNEI. V was pared by 10 bases and J by 0 bases, with 5 bases of the junction left unmatched. CDR3 in DNA: TGTGCCACTGGCGGGACAGGGGGCTCCTACGAGCAGTACTTC. This codes for CATGGTGGSYEQYF.